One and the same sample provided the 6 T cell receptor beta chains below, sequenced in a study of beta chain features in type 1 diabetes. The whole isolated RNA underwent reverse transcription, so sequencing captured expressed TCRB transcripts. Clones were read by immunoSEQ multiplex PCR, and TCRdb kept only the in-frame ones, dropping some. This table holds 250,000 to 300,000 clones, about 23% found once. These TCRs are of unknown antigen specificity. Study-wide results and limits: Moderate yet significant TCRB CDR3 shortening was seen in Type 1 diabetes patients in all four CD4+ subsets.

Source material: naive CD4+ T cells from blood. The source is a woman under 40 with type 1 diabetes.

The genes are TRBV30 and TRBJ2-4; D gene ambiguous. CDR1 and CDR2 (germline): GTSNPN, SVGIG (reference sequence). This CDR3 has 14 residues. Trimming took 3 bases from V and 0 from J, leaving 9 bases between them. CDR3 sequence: CAWRPPGAKNIQYF. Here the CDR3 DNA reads TGTGCCTGGAGACCCCCCGGAGCCAAAAACATTCAGTACTTC.

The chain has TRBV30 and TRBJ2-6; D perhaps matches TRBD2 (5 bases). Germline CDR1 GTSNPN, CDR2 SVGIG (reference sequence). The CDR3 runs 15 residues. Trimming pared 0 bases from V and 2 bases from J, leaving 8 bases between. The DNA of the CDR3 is TGTGCCTGGAGTGTACTCGGGGCTGGGGCCAACGTCCTGACTTTC. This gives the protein CAWSVLGAGANVLTF.

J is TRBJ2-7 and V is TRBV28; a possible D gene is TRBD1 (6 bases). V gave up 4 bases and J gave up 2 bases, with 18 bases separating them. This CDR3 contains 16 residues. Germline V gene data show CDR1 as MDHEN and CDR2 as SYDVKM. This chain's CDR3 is CASSSRQGSSTYEQYF. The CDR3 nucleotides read TGTGCCAGCAGTTCCCGTCAGGGGAGCTCAACCTACGAGCAGTACTTC.

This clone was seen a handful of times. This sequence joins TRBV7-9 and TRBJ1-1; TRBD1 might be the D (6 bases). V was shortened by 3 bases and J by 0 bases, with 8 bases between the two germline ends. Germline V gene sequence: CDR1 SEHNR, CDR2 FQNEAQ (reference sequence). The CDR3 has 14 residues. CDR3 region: CASSFDRMNTEAFF. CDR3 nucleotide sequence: TGTGCCAGCAGCTTCGACAGGATGAACACTGAAGCTTTCTTT.

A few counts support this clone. CDR3 DNA: TGCGCCAGCAGCCGTCAACAGGGTTCCTACGAGCAGTACTTC. Protein product: CASSRQQGSYEQYF. The V call is TRBV4-1, the J call TRBJ2-7, with D maybe TRBD1 (6 bases). Germline CDR1 is MGHRA and CDR2 is YSYEKL. Trimming pared 4 bases from V and 1 base from J, leaving 11 bases between. The CDR3 covers 14 residues.

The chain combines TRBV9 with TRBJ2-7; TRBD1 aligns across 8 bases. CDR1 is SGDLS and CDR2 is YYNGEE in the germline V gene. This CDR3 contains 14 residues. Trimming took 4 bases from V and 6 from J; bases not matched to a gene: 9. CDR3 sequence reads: CASSPRDRSGEQYF. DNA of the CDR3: TGTGCCAGCAGCCCCCGGGACAGGTCGGGCGAGCAGTACTTC.